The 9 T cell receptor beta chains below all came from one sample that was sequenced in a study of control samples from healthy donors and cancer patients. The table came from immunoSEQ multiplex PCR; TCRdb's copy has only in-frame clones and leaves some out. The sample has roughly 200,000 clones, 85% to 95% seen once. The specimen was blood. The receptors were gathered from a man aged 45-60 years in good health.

CDR3 in DNA: TGTGCCAGCAGAAAACAGGGTTCCGGGGAGCTGTTTTTT. This translates into CASRKQGSGELFF. This sequence joins TRBV27 and TRBJ2-2, with D tentatively TRBD1 (6 bases). Trimming shortened V by 6 bases and J by 6 bases, and 11 bases separated the two germline ends. From germline, CDR1 is MNHEY and CDR2 SMNVEV (reference sequence). The CDR3 contains 13 residues.

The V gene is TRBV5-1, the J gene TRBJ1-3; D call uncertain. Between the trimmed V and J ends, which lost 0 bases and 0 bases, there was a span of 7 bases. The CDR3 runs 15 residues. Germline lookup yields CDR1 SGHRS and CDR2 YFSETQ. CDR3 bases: TGCGCCAGCAGCTTGGGGGGAGTCTCTGGAAACACCATATATTTT. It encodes CASSLGGVSGNTIYF.

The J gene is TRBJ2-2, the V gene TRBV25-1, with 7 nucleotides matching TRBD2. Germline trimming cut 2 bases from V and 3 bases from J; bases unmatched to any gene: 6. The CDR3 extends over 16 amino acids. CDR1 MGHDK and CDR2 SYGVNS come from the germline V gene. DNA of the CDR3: TGTGCCAGCAGTGAAACCGGGACTATAGACACCGGGGAGCTGTTTTTT. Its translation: CASSETGTIDTGELFF.

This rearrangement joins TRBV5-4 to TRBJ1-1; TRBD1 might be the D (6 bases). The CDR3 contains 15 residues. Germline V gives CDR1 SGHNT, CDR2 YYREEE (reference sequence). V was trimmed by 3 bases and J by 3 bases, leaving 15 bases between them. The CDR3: CASSSKTGSDTEAFF. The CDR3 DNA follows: TGTGCCAGCAGCTCTAAAACAGGGTCCGACACTGAAGCTTTCTTT. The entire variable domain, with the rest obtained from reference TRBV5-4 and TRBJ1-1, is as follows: ETGVTQSPTHLIKTRGQQVTLRCSSQSGHNTVSWYQQALGQGPQFIFQYYREEENGRGNFPPRFSGLQFPNYSSELNVNALELDDSALYLCASSSKTGSDTEAFFGQGTRLTVV.

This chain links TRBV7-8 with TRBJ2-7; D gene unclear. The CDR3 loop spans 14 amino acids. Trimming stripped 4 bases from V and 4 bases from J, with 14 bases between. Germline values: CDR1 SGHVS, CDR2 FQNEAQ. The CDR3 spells CASSSGTVPYEQYV. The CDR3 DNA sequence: TGTGCCAGCAGCTCCGGAACTGTGCCTTACGAGCAGTACGTC.

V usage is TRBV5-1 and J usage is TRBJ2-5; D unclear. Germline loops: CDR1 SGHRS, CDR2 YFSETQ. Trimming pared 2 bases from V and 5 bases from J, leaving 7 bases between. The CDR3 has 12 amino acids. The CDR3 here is CASSFELETQYF. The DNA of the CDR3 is TGCGCCAGCAGCTTCGAATTGGAGACCCAGTACTTC.

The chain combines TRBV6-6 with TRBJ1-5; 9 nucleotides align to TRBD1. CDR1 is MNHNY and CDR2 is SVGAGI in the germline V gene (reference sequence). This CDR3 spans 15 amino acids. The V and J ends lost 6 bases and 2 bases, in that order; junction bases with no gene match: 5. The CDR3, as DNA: TGTGCCAGCAGAACAGGGGGCTTAGGCAATCAGCCCCAGCATTTT. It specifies CASRTGGLGNQPQHF.

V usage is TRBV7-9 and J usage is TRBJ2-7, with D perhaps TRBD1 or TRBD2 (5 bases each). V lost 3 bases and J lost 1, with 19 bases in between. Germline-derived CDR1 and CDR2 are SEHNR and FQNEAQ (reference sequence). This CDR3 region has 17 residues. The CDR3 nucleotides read TGTGCCAGCAGCTTGGACACAACCGGGGCCAGGTCCTACGAGCAGTACTTC. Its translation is CASSLDTTGARSYEQYF.

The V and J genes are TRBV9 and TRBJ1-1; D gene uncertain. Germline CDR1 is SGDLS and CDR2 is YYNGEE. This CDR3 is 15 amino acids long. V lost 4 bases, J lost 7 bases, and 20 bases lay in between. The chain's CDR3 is CASSPTASGRVEAFF. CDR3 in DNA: TGTGCCAGCAGCCCGACGGCTTCTGGAAGGGTTGAAGCTTTCTTT.